Presented here are 27 T cell receptor beta chains from one specimen sequenced in a study of cytomegalovirus exposure and HLA in healthy donors. In the PCR, 60 Vbeta and 13 Jbeta primers were used. Assay: immunoSEQ multiplex PCR; the TCRdb copy retains only in-frame clones and omits some. The sample contains roughly 110,000 clones, under 85% of which appear only once. The material sequenced was PBMCs. The receptor set was obtained from a man aged 40-55 years in good health and CMV-seropositive.

The genes are TRBV15 and TRBJ2-7; tentatively, D is TRBD1 (6 bases). CDR1 LNHNV and CDR2 YYDKDF come from the germline V gene (reference sequence). V lost 1 base to trimming and J lost 3 bases, with 10 bases between them. The CDR3 is 14 amino acids. In nucleotides, the CDR3 is TGTGCCACCAGCAGAGTTGACAGGAACTACGAGCAGTACTTC. Protein: CATSRVDRNYEQYF. Drawing the rest from reference TRBV15 and TRBJ2-7, the complete variable domain is DAMVIQNPRYQVTQFGKPVTLSCSQTLNHNVMYWYQQKSSQAPKLLFHYYDKDFNNEADTPDNFQSRRPNTSFCFLDIRSPGLGDTAMYLCATSRVDRNYEQYFGPGTRLTVT.

V and J are TRBV11-2 and TRBJ1-1; 8 positions match TRBD1. CDR1 SGHAT and CDR2 FQNNGV come from the germline V gene. The junction had 1 base not matched to a gene; V was cut back by 0 bases and J by 1 base. The CDR3 runs 15 residues. CDR3 DNA: TGTGCCAGCAGCTTAGAGGGACAGGCGAACACTGAAGCTTTCTTT. It yields the protein CASSLEGQANTEAFF.

The sample holds a few counts of this clone. The rearrangement uses TRBV5-1 and TRBJ2-4; 9 positions agree with TRBD1. CDR1 SGHRS and CDR2 YFSETQ come from the germline V gene. Germline trimming cut 4 bases from V and 1 base from J; bases unmatched to any gene: 6. This CDR3 has 16 amino acids. As DNA, the CDR3 is TGCGCCAGCAGCCCGGGGGACAGGGAGGCCAAAAACATTCAGTACTTC. Translated: CASSPGDREAKNIQYF.

V is TRBV18 and J is TRBJ2-5; 7 bases are a match to TRBD1. Germline trimming cut 4 bases from V and 3 bases from J; bases unmatched to any gene: 14. Germline-derived CDR1 and CDR2 are KGHSH and LQKENI. This CDR3 is 17 amino acids long. DNA of the CDR3: TGTGCCAGCTCACTCCGACCCCCCGCCGGGACAGAAGAGACCCAGTACTTC. Translation: CASSLRPPAGTEETQYF.

The CDR3 bases are TGCGCCAGCAGCCAAGGACAGAGCCTATCGAACACCGGGGAGCTGTTTTTT. It yields the protein CASSQGQSLSNTGELFF. The gene calls are TRBV5-1 and TRBJ2-2, with D perhaps TRBD1 (6 bases). V lost 4 bases and J 0 bases, leaving 16 bases between the germline ends. This CDR3 region has 17 residues. The germline V gene encodes CDR1 SGHRS and CDR2 YFSETQ.

The chain recombines TRBV6-6 with TRBJ2-7; a weak D match, TRBD1 (6 bases). Germline assignment: CDR1 MNHNY and CDR2 SVGAGI (reference sequence). The CDR3 totals 15 residues. V was clipped by 0 bases and J by 5 bases, with 14 bases between them. In nucleotides, the CDR3 is TGTGCCAGCAGTTACTCGGCAGGGGCTTTGGACGAGCAGTACTTC. Protein product: CASSYSAGALDEQYF.

This rearrangement joins TRBV18 to TRBJ1-5; D might be TRBD1 (6 bases). Per germline, CDR1 KGHSH and CDR2 LQKENI. V gave up 0 bases and J gave up 7 bases, with 10 bases separating them. The CDR3 runs to 14 residues. CDR3 bases: TGTGCCAGCTCACCACCGGGGGCAGGGCAGCCCCAGCATTTT. Protein: CASSPPGAGQPQHF.

This clone has only one observation. V and J are TRBV4-1 and TRBJ2-7; tentative D call: TRBD1 (5 bases). Looked up from germline, CDR1 is MGHRA and CDR2 is YSYEKL. V lost 5 bases and J lost 3, with 14 bases in between. The CDR3 covers 14 residues. CDR3 bases: TGCGCCAGCAGCGCCGTGGGGCAGGGCTACGAGCAGTACTTC. Amino acids: CASSAVGQGYEQYF.

Worth noting for this clone: One end of the junction fails to match germline, which may point to a read error. The chain is built from TRBV7-7 and TRBJ2-5, with 7 bases that match TRBD2. Germline CDR1 SSHAT, CDR2 FNYEAQ (reference sequence). The length of the CDR3 is 15 residues. CDR3 region: CASSPAGLKRETQYF. The CDR3 bases are TGTGCTAGCAGCCCCGCGGGACTAAAACGAGAGACCCAGTACTTC.

The chain links TRBV27 to TRBJ1-4, with 9 bases identical to TRBD1. J gave up 6 bases and V 5 bases, and 7 bases lay outside the gene matches. The CDR3 has 15 amino acids. The germline gives CDR1 MNHEY, CDR2 SMNVEV (reference sequence). In nucleotides, the CDR3 is TGTGCCAGCAGTATTAAGGGACAGGGTTATGAAAAACTGTTTTTT. Its protein product is CASSIKGQGYEKLFF.

This rearrangement joins TRBV10-3 to TRBJ2-7; 9 nucleotides align to TRBD2. CDR1 is ENHRY, CDR2 SYGVKD, per germline. The length of the CDR3 is 14 residues. Losses at the gene ends were 3 bases for V and 5 bases for J; bases not matched to a gene: 5. CDR3 coding DNA: TGTGCCATCAGTGATAAGGCGGGGGGGAACGAGCAGTACTTC. It codes for CAISDKAGGNEQYF.

The chain carries TRBV19 and TRBJ1-2; TRBD1 aligns across 12 bases. The germline CDR1 and CDR2 sequences are LNHDA and SQIVND (reference sequence). J was trimmed by 8 bases and V by 6 bases; bases with no gene match: 13. The length of the CDR3 is 16 residues. CDR3 region: CASRPWGQGAADGYTF. For the CDR3, the DNA is TGTGCCAGTAGGCCTTGGGGACAGGGGGCGGCGGACGGCTACACCTTC.

This sequence joins TRBV10-2 and TRBJ2-4; 8 bases are shared with TRBD1. This CDR3 has 14 amino acids. CDR1 is WSHSY, CDR2 SAAADI, per germline. The V and J ends lost 8 bases and 9 bases, in that order; junction bases with no gene match: 12. The CDR3 protein is CASGPGQVYIIQYF. CDR3 bases: TGCGCCAGCGGCCCGGGACAGGTCTATATCATTCAGTACTTC.

V usage is TRBV5-5 and J usage is TRBJ1-2; D gene ambiguous. The V end was cut by 0 bases, the J end by 4 bases, with 7 bases between. From germline, CDR1 is SGHKS and CDR2 YYEKEE (reference sequence). The CDR3 loop spans 13 amino acids. DNA for the CDR3: TGTGCCAGCAGCTTGGGACACCTCTATGGCTACACCTTC. This sequence encodes CASSLGHLYGYTF.

The chain is built from TRBV9 and TRBJ2-7; 11 bases align to TRBD2. The CDR3 covers 15 residues. J was trimmed by 2 bases and V by 3 bases; bases with no gene match: 4. CDR1 and CDR2 from the germline V gene are SGDLS and YYNGEE. As DNA, the CDR3 is TGTGCCAGCAGCGGTGGGACTAGCGGAACCTACGAGCAGTACTTC. Translated, it gives CASSGGTSGTYEQYF.

V and J are TRBV28 and TRBJ2-2, with 9 bases lining up with TRBD2. The CDR3 contains 17 residues. Looked up from germline, CDR1 is MDHEN and CDR2 is SYDVKM. The V and J ends lost 5 bases and 6 bases, in that order; junction bases with no gene match: 13. CDR3 sequence reads: CASSLGGLAPLAGELFF. CDR3 bases: TGTGCCAGCAGTCTAGGTGGACTAGCGCCCCTGGCCGGGGAGCTGTTTTTT.

The chain recombines TRBV7-2 with TRBJ2-7; 8 bases match TRBD2. This CDR3 spans 16 amino acids. Germline CDR1 and CDR2: SGHTA and FQGNSA. The ends lost 1 base at V and 3 bases at J; junction bases unmatched: 8. The CDR3 DNA reads TGTGCCAGCAGCTTAGGGTCTGAGCGGGGGATCTACGAGCAGTACTTC. Translating gives CASSLGSERGIYEQYF.

There are a few counts of this clone. J is TRBJ2-7 and V is TRBV2; no firm D call. This CDR3 spans 14 amino acids. V shed 3 bases and J shed 3 bases, with 12 bases lying between them. The germline gives CDR1 SNHLY, CDR2 FYNNEI. CDR3 residues: CASSEPPDLYEQYF. In nucleotides, the CDR3 is TGTGCCAGCAGTGAGCCCCCAGATCTCTACGAGCAGTACTTC.

This CDR3 is CASSYRASGVGDTQYF. The CDR3 bases are TGTGCCAGCAGTTACCGGGCGTCAGGGGTGGGGGATACGCAGTATTTT. The chain combines TRBV6-6 with TRBJ2-3; TRBD1 might be the D (6 bases). V was shortened by 2 bases and J by 6 bases, with 18 bases between the two germline ends. Germline CDR1 is MNHNY and CDR2 is SVGAGI (reference sequence). The CDR3 has 16 amino acids.

The chain uses TRBV5-1 and TRBJ2-7; 11 bases map to TRBD1. The CDR3 contains 16 residues. Germline V gives CDR1 SGHRS, CDR2 YFSETQ. J gave up 3 bases and V 0 bases, and 5 bases lay outside the gene matches. The CDR3 spells CASSLAPGQGGYEQYF. The DNA for the CDR3 is TGCGCCAGCAGCTTGGCCCCGGGACAGGGGGGCTACGAGCAGTACTTC. The full variable domain, in which reference TRBV5-1 and TRBJ2-7 provide the parts outside the CDR3, is KAGVTQTPRYLIKTRGQQVTLSCSPISGHRSVSWYQQTPGQGLQFLFEYFSETQRNKGNFPGRFSGRQFSNSRSEMNVSTLELGDSALYLCASSLAPGQGGYEQYFGPGTRLTVT.

This chain connects TRBV7-9 to TRBJ2-5, with TRBD1 as a possible D gene (5 bases). Germline loops: CDR1 SEHNR, CDR2 FQNEAQ (reference sequence). This CDR3 has 16 amino acids. V dropped 3 bases and J dropped 5 bases, with 19 bases sitting between them. CDR3 loop: CASSLNTDPAGETQYF. CDR3 DNA sequence: TGTGCCAGCAGCTTGAATACCGATCCGGCAGGGGAGACCCAGTACTTC.

DNA for the CDR3: TGTGCCAGTAAAAAACAGGGCGTGAATGAGCAGTTCTTC. As protein: CASKKQGVNEQFF. The V and J genes are TRBV19 and TRBJ2-1, with D perhaps matching TRBD1 (6 bases). The germline gives CDR1 LNHDA, CDR2 SQIVND (reference sequence). CDR3 length: 13 residues. V was trimmed by 7 bases and J by 7 bases, leaving 14 bases between them.

This clone has more than one count but fewer than ten. The gene calls are TRBV11-2 and TRBJ1-5; no firm D call. This CDR3 comprises 13 residues. The V end lost 1 base, the J end lost 7 bases, and 8 bases lay between the germline ends. In germline, CDR1 is SGHAT, CDR2 FQNNGV. The DNA for the CDR3 is TGTGCCAGCAGCTTAGGTTTCTCCCAGCCCCAGCATTTT. Its protein is CASSLGFSQPQHF.

This clone was detected a few times. This rearrangement joins TRBV6-5 to TRBJ2-3, with a possible D match to TRBD1 (7 bases). V was shortened by 5 bases and J by 4 bases, with 16 bases between the two germline ends. Germline-derived CDR1 and CDR2 are MNHEY and SVGAGI. The CDR3 runs 15 residues. CDR3 nucleotides: TGTGCCAGCAGTAGCCCTGGCAGGGGGGCAGATACGCAGTATTTT. Amino acids: CASSSPGRGADTQYF.

The chain combines TRBV4-1 with TRBJ1-2; no reliable D call. V lost 0 bases and J 4 bases, leaving 15 bases between the germline ends. Germline V gene lookup returns CDR1 MGHRA and CDR2 YSYEKL. This CDR3 region has 16 residues. The CDR3 sequence is CASSQDDLENRYGYTF. CDR3 nucleotide sequence: TGCGCCAGCAGCCAAGATGATTTAGAAAACCGCTATGGCTACACCTTC.

V is TRBV2 and J is TRBJ2-7; perhaps TRBD2 as D (6 bases). Germline loops: CDR1 SNHLY, CDR2 FYNNEI. The germline V and J ends were trimmed by 6 bases and 7 bases, with 10 bases remaining between them. This CDR3 has 11 residues. This CDR3 is CASSPREEQYF. The CDR3 DNA sequence: TGTGCCAGCAGCCCCCGGGAGGAGCAGTACTTC.

The V and J genes are TRBV7-8 and TRBJ1-6, with D tentatively TRBD1 (5 bases). CDR3 length: 22 amino acids. The V and J ends lost 5 bases and 9 bases respectively, with 38 bases between them. CDR1 is SGHVS and CDR2 is FQNEAQ in the germline V gene. The chain's CDR3 is CASSHRTAGAWGMGGLGSPLHF. In nucleotides, the CDR3 is TGTGCCAGCAGCCACCGAACGGCCGGGGCGTGGGGAATGGGGGGGTTGGGTTCACCCCTCCACTTT.